These 28 T cell receptor beta chains originate from one sample sequenced in a study of blood T cell repertoires in COVID-19 (dated by TCRdb to the early 2020s). Libraries were constructed by the immunoSEQ multiplex PCR assay. TCRdb stores this immuneACCESS table with in-frame sequences only. Part of the clones is absent; in the studies checked, under half of the shortfall reflects unresolved V genes, and no reason is known for the rest. The sample includes 200,000 to 250,000 clones, with roughly 87% observed a single time. The ten largest clones take up less than 14% of the sample. Sequences were obtained from PBMCs or T cells enriched from blood (not recorded which). These receptors all stem from a man between 25 and 39 years old who had recovered from COVID-19.

This sequence joins TRBV28 and TRBJ2-7, with TRBD2 as a possible D gene (5 bases). The CDR3 extends over 12 amino acids. Germline V gives CDR1 MDHEN, CDR2 SYDVKM. V was pared by 7 bases and J by 4 bases, with 11 bases between. CDR3 nucleotides: TGTGCCAGCACCACCGGACTGTACGAGCAGTACTTC. Encoded protein: CASTTGLYEQYF.

This clone was found once. This chain connects TRBV7-2 to TRBJ1-5, with D unresolved. CDR1 and CDR2 (germline): SGHTA, FQGNSA. The V gene lost 7 bases and the J gene lost 6 bases, with 13 bases spanning the gap. The CDR3 length is 13 residues. The CDR3 DNA reads as TGTGCCAGCACCCTTTCTCCGGGTCAGCCCCAGCATTTT. This translates into CASTLSPGQPQHF.

This chain joins TRBV7-3 and TRBJ2-1; D might be TRBD1 (6 bases). The CDR3 spans 15 residues. The germline V and J ends were trimmed by 3 bases and 9 bases, with 18 bases remaining between them. Germline values: CDR1 SGHTA, CDR2 FQGTGA. The CDR3 sequence: CASSLGTDIQGEQFF. The CDR3 bases are TGTGCCAGCAGCTTGGGGACGGATATACAGGGTGAGCAGTTCTTC.

The genes are TRBV27 and TRBJ1-2, with D possibly being TRBD1 (5 bases). The CDR3 totals 12 residues. The germline CDR1 and CDR2 sequences are MNHEY and SMNVEV (reference sequence). The germline V and J ends were trimmed by 5 bases and 8 bases, with 12 bases remaining between them. CDR3 sequence (DNA): TGTGCCAGCAGTGAGCAGGGTAGGGGCTACACCTTC. Encoded protein: CASSEQGRGYTF.

The rearrangement links TRBV25-1 to TRBJ2-7; tentatively, D is TRBD1 (6 bases). Trimming stripped 6 bases from V and 2 bases from J, with 14 bases between. The CDR3 length is 14 residues. Germline lookup yields CDR1 MGHDK and CDR2 SYGVNS. In nucleotides, the CDR3 is TGTGCCAGCAGCCCCCCTCAGGGGACCTACGAGCAGTACTTC. Translated, it gives CASSPPQGTYEQYF.

This chain links TRBV3-1 (or the pseudogene TRBV3-2) with TRBJ1-6, with D perhaps matching TRBD1 (6 bases). CDR1 and CDR2 from the germline V gene are LGHDT and YNNKEL (reference sequence). This CDR3 is 16 amino acids long. Trimming pared 3 bases from V and 2 bases from J, leaving 11 bases between. In DNA, the CDR3 is TGTGCCAGCAGCCACCTACAGGGTACCTATAATTCACCCCTCCACTTT. It encodes CASSHLQGTYNSPLHF.

CDR3 DNA: TGTGCCAGCAGCTTAGCCACAGTTCTCCAGCCCCAGCATTTT. This encodes CASSLATVLQPQHF. The rearrangement links TRBV7-9 to TRBJ1-5; no reliable D call. Per germline, CDR1 SEHNR and CDR2 FQNEAQ (reference sequence). V was trimmed by 0 bases and J by 7 bases, leaving 10 bases between them. The CDR3 sequence is 14 residues long. Filled out from reference TRBV7-9 and TRBJ1-5, the complete variable domain reads DTGVSQNPRHKITKRGQNVTFRCDPISEHNRLYWYRQTLGQGPEFLTYFQNEAQLEKSRLLSDRFSAERPKGSFSTLEIQRTEQGDSAMYLCASSLATVLQPQHFGDGTRLSIL.

The J gene is TRBJ1-5, the V gene TRBV19; no firm D call. The CDR3 sequence is 13 residues long. The germline V and J ends were trimmed by 6 bases and 4 bases, with 10 bases remaining between them. Per germline, CDR1 LNHDA and CDR2 SQIVND (reference sequence). CDR3 residues: CASRRAGNQPQHF. The CDR3 nucleotides are TGTGCCAGTAGAAGGGCGGGTAATCAGCCCCAGCATTTT.

The chain has TRBV3-1 (or the pseudogene TRBV3-2) and TRBJ2-5; D unclear. Per the germline V gene, CDR1 is LGHDT and CDR2 is YNNKEL (reference sequence). This CDR3 has 13 residues. The ends were cut back, 3 bases at V and 6 bases at J, with 11 bases in the middle. CDR3 DNA: TGTGCCAGCAGCCAGGGTTCGCGGCAGACCCAGTACTTC. Translating it yields CASSQGSRQTQYF.

The rearrangement uses TRBV7-9 and TRBJ1-1; D uncertain. V was cut by 6 bases and J by 4 bases, with 9 bases left in between. Germline V CDR1 and CDR2: SEHNR, FQNEAQ (reference sequence). The CDR3 is 12 amino acids. In nucleotides, the CDR3 is TGTGCCAGCAGGTACAGTGGCACTGAAGCTTTCTTT. Amino acids: CASRYSGTEAFF.

The rearrangement joins TRBV28 to TRBJ2-7; 13 nucleotides line up with TRBD2. The CDR3 totals 16 residues. Germline CDR1 MDHEN, CDR2 SYDVKM. J was trimmed by 4 bases and V by 6 bases; bases with no gene match: 9. The CDR3 spells CASSTTSGRLRYEQYF. The DNA of the CDR3 is TGTGCCAGCAGCACGACTAGCGGGAGGTTGAGGTACGAGCAGTACTTC.

The sample holds many counts of this clone. The J gene is TRBJ2-7, the V gene TRBV2; TRBD2 is a possible D gene (6 bases). The CDR3 is made up of 15 amino acids. Trimming left V 7 bases short and J 4 bases short, with 20 bases between. The germline CDR1 and CDR2 sequences are SNHLY and FYNNEI. The CDR3 sequence: CASKLGRGTSYEQYF. CDR3 DNA: TGTGCCAGCAAGCTAGGGAGAGGGACTTCGTACGAGCAGTACTTC.

This chain joins TRBV19 and TRBJ2-3, with 14 positions matching TRBD2. The germline V gene encodes CDR1 LNHDA and CDR2 SQIVND (reference sequence). The CDR3 loop spans 18 amino acids. With V trimmed by 5 bases and J by 4 bases, 11 bases remained unmatched. The CDR3 nucleotides read TGTGCCAGTAGTCCTTCCCTGGGACTAGCGGGGGAATCAGATACGCAGTATTTT. Translation gives CASSPSLGLAGESDTQYF. Variable domain in full (rest from reference TRBV19 and TRBJ2-3): DGGITQSPKYLFRKEGQNVTLSCEQNLNHDAMYWYRQDPGQGLRLIYYSQIVNDFQKGDIAEGYSVSREKKESFPLTVTSAQKNPTAFYLCASSPSLGLAGESDTQYFGPGTRLTVL.

This rearrangement joins TRBV5-1 to TRBJ2-7; TRBD2 is a possible D gene (5 bases). The CDR3 covers 12 residues. Trimming removed 0 bases at V and 7 bases at J, with 8 bases between. The germline V gene encodes CDR1 SGHRS and CDR2 YFSETQ. In DNA, the CDR3 is TGCGCCAGCAGCTTGGTCCGGGAAGAGCAGTACTTC. Amino acids: CASSLVREEQYF.

This clone was seen more than once but under ten times. The chain employs TRBV4-3 and TRBJ2-7; 11 nucleotides align to TRBD1. The CDR3 has 17 residues. V trimming: 0 bases; J trimming: 3 bases; junction bases outside the gene matches: 7. The V gene's germline CDR1 is LGHNA and CDR2 YSLEER. The CDR3 is CASSQDLGGTGGYEQYF. DNA of the CDR3: TGCGCCAGCAGCCAAGATCTGGGAGGGACAGGGGGCTACGAGCAGTACTTC.

The V and J genes are TRBV30 and TRBJ1-5; D gene uncertain. CDR3 length equals 13 residues. CDR1 is GTSNPN and CDR2 is SVGIG in the germline V gene (reference sequence). The germline V and J ends were trimmed by 2 bases and 5 bases, with 10 bases remaining between them. The CDR3 nucleotides are TGTGCCTGGAGTACCGGTAATCATCAGCCCCAGCATTTT. Translating gives CAWSTGNHQPQHF.

The chain joins TRBV5-8 to TRBJ1-1, with 7 bases that match TRBD1. This CDR3 contains 18 residues. Germline CDR1 reads SGHTS; CDR2 reads YDEGEE. The junction had 15 bases not matched to a gene; V was cut back by 0 bases and J by 4 bases. The CDR3 sequence is CASSLGQGKISSRTEAFF. Written as DNA, the CDR3 is TGTGCCAGCAGCTTGGGACAGGGTAAGATATCCTCTCGCACTGAAGCTTTCTTT.

The genes are TRBV5-1 and TRBJ1-2; 7 nucleotides align to TRBD1. Germline V lookup: CDR1 SGHRS, CDR2 YFSETQ. This CDR3 spans 15 amino acids. Trimming at V came to 3 bases and at J to 8 bases, leaving 13 bases not matched to a gene. The DNA of the CDR3 is TGCGCCAGCAGCTGGACAGGTCCCTCCAACGAAGGCTACACCTTC. Amino acid sequence: CASSWTGPSNEGYTF.

The V gene is TRBV11-2, the J gene TRBJ2-3; TRBD2 agrees at 7 bases. The CDR3 loop spans 13 amino acids. The V gene's germline CDR1 is SGHAT and CDR2 FQNNGV. V trimming: 0 bases; J trimming: 12 bases; junction bases outside the gene matches: 6. In nucleotides, the CDR3 is TGTGCCAGCAGCTTAGAAAGACTAGCCCTTCAGTATTTT. The encoded protein is CASSLERLALQYF.

The CDR3 reads CASSQDGRFLGGYTF. The CDR3 DNA reads as TGTGCCAGCAGCCAAGATGGGAGATTCTTAGGTGGCTACACCTTC. The chain uses TRBV3-1 (or the pseudogene TRBV3-2) and TRBJ1-2; no clear D gene. The ends were cut back, 0 bases at V and 7 bases at J, with 15 bases in the middle. This CDR3 spans 15 amino acids. Germline values: CDR1 LGHDT, CDR2 YNNKEL (reference sequence).

This clone was found once. In DNA form, the CDR3 reads TGTGCCAGCAACCGGTTGGCGGCCGGCGATGAGCAGTTCTTC. Translated: CASNRLAAGDEQFF. V and J are TRBV2 and TRBJ2-1, with unresolved D. The CDR3 is 14 residues long. V shed 7 bases and J shed 8 bases, with 18 bases lying between them. Germline lookup yields CDR1 SNHLY and CDR2 FYNNEI.

The rearrangement links TRBV19 to TRBJ2-7; TRBD1 matches at 11 bases. The CDR3 consists of 14 residues. J lost 7 bases, V lost 5 bases, and 7 bases had no gene match. CDR1 is LNHDA and CDR2 is SQIVND in the germline V gene (reference sequence). This CDR3 reads CASSVGQGAGEQYF. The CDR3 DNA is TGTGCCAGTAGTGTTGGACAGGGGGCGGGTGAGCAGTACTTC.

In this sample, this clone turned up a few times. The chain links TRBV18 to TRBJ1-2, with 7 positions matching TRBD1. Unmatched junction bases numbered 6, after V lost 3 bases and J lost 2 bases. CDR1 is KGHSH, CDR2 LQKENI, per germline. The CDR3 is 15 residues long. In DNA, the CDR3 is TGTGCCAGCTCACCTTCGACAGGGCCAAACTATGGCTACACCTTC. It is translated as CASSPSTGPNYGYTF.

This clone has more than one count but fewer than ten. This rearrangement joins TRBV2 to TRBJ2-7; 8 nucleotides line up with TRBD2. Germline trimming cut 6 bases from V and 0 bases from J; bases unmatched to any gene: 10. Germline-derived CDR1 and CDR2 are SNHLY and FYNNEI. The CDR3 length is 16 residues. CDR3 protein: CASRKTSGFRSYEQYF. Written as DNA, the CDR3 is TGTGCCAGCAGAAAAACTAGCGGTTTCCGCTCCTACGAGCAGTACTTC. Together with reference TRBV2 and TRBJ2-7, the CDR3 gives the full variable domain: EPEVTQTPSHQVTQMGQEVILRCVPISNHLYFYWYRQILGQKVEFLVSFYNNEISEKSEIFDDQFSVERPDGSNFTLKIRSTKLEDSAMYFCASRKTSGFRSYEQYFGPGTRLTVT.

The CDR3 loop is CASSQTLTEQYF. The CDR3 DNA is TGTGCCAGCAGCCAGACATTAACCGAGCAGTACTTC. The chain recombines TRBV12-3 or TRBV12-4 with TRBJ2-7; D is uncertain. The V end was cut by 6 bases, the J end by 6 bases, with 12 bases between. The CDR3 sequence is 12 residues long.

The gene calls are TRBV5-4 and TRBJ2-7; 7 bases match TRBD2. CDR1 SGHNT and CDR2 YYREEE come from the germline V gene (reference sequence). J was trimmed by 0 bases and V by 4 bases; bases with no gene match: 7. The CDR3 has 15 residues. The CDR3 DNA sequence: TGTGCCAGCAGCGCCCCGAGCGGGGTCTCCTACGAGCAGTACTTC. It codes for CASSAPSGVSYEQYF.

The chain has TRBV28 and TRBJ1-1; D gene ambiguous. Germline CDR1 and CDR2: MDHEN and SYDVKM. The V end was cut by 5 bases, the J end by 2 bases, with 9 bases between. The CDR3 length is 13 residues. CDR3 loop: CASSITDNTEAFF. CDR3 bases: TGTGCCAGCAGTATTACAGACAACACTGAAGCTTTCTTT.

The V call is TRBV11-2, the J call TRBJ1-3; 10 bases map to TRBD1. Trimming took 5 bases from V and 2 from J; bases not matched to a gene: 3. Germline V gene lookup returns CDR1 SGHAT and CDR2 FQNNGV. The CDR3 extends over 15 amino acids. CDR3 in DNA: TGTGCCAGCAGCGACGGGACAGGGGCTGGAAACACCATATATTTT. The encoded protein is CASSDGTGAGNTIYF. The full variable domain, its missing parts supplied by reference TRBV11-2 and TRBJ1-3, is EAGVAQSPRYKIIEKRQSVAFWCNPISGHATLYWYQQILGQGPKLLIQFQNNGVVDDSQLPKDRFSAERLKGVDSTLKIQPAKLEDSAVYLCASSDGTGAGNTIYFGEGSWLTVV.